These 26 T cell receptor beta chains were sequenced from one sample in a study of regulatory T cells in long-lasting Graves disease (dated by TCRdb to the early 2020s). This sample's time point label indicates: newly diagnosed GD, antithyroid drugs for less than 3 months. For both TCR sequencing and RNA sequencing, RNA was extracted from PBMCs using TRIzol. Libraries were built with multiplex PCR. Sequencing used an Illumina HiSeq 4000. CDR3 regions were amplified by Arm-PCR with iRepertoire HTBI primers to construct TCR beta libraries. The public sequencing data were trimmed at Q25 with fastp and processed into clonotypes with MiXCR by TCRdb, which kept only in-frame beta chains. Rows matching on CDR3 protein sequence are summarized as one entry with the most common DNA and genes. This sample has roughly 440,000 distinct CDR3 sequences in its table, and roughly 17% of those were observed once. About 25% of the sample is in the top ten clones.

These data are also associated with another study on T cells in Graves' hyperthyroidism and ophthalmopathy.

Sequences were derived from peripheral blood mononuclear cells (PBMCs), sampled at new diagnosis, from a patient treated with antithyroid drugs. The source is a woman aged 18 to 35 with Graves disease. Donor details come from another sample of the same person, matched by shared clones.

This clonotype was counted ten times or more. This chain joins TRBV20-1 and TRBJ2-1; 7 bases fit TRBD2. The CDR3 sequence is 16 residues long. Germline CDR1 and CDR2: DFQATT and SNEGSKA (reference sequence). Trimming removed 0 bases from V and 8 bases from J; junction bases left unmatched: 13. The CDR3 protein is CSARDALAASLDEQFF. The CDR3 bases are TGCAGTGCTAGAGATGCCCTAGCGGCCTCATTGGATGAGCAGTTCTTC.

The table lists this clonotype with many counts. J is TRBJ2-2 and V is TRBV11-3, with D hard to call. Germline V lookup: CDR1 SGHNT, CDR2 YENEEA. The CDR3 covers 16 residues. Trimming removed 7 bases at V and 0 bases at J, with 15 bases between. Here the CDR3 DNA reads TGTGCCAGCACCCAGACGGGTCTAACGAACACCGGGGAGCTGTTTTTT. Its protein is CASTQTGLTNTGELFF.

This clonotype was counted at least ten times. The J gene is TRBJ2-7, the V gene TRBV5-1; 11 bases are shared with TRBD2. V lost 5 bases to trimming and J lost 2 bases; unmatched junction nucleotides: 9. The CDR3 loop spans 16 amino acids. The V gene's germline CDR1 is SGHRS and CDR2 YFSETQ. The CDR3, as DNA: TGCGCCAGCAGAGATAAAAGGACTAGCGGGCCCTACGAGCAGTACTTC. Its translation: CASRDKRTSGPYEQYF.

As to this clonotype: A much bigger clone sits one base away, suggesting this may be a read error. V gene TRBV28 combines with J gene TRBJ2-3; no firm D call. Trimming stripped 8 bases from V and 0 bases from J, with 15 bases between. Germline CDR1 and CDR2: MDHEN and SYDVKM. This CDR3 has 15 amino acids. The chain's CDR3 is CASPMQIASTDTQYF. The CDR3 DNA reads TGTGCCAGCCCAATGCAAATTGCTAGCACAGATACGCAGTATTTT.

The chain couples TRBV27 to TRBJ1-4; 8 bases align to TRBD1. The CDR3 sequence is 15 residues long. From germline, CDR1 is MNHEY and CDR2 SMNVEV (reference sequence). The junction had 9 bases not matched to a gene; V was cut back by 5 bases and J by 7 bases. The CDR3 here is CASSPLDRVGEKLFF. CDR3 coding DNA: TGTGCCAGCAGTCCCTTGGACAGGGTTGGTGAAAAACTGTTTTTT.

The CDR3 DNA sequence: TGTGCCAGCAGTTATTTCGGGAGTCCAGAGACCCAGTACTTC. It specifies CASSYFGSPETQYF. The chain employs TRBV6-9 and TRBJ2-5; D perhaps matches TRBD2 (6 bases). This CDR3 is built from 14 residues. V lost 1 base to trimming and J lost 4 bases, with 10 bases between them. The germline CDR1 and CDR2 sequences are MNHGY and SVAAGI.

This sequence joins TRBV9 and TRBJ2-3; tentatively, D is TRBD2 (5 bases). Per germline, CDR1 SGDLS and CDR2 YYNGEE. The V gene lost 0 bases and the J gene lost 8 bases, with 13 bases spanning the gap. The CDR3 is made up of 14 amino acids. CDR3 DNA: TGTGCCAGCAGCGTAGTGGGTGATCGGGGTACGCAGTATTTT. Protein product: CASSVVGDRGTQYF.

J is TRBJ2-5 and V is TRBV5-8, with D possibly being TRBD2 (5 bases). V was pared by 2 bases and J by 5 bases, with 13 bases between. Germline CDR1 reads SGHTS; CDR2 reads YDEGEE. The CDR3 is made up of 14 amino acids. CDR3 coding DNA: TGTGCCAGCAGCTTCGGGATTCGATCGGAGACCCAGTACTTC. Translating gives CASSFGIRSETQYF.

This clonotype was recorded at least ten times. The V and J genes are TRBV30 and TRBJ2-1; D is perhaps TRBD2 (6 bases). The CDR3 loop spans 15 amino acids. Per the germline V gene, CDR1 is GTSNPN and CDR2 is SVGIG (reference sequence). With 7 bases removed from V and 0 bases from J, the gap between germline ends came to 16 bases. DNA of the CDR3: TGTGCCTCAGACAGCGGGTCGAGCTCCTACAATGAGCAGTTCTTC. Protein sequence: CASDSGSSSYNEQFF.

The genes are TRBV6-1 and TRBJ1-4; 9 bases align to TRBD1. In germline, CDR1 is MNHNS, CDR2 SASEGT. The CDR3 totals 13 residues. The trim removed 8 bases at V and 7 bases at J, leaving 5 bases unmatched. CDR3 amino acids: CASEDRGVEKLFF. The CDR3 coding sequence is TGTGCCAGCGAGGACAGGGGCGTTGAAAAACTGTTTTTT.

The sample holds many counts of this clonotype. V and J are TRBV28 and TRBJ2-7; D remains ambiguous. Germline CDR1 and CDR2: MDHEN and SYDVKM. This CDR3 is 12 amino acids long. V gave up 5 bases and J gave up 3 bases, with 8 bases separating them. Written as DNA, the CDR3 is TGTGCCAGCAGTGATGACGGCTACGAGCAGTACTTC. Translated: CASSDDGYEQYF.

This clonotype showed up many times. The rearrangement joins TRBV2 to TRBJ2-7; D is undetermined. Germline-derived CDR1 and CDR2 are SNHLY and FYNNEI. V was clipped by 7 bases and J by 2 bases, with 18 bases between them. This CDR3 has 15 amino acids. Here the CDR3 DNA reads TGTGCCAGCACTCGAATTTTGGTCAATACCTACGAGCAGTACTTC. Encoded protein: CASTRILVNTYEQYF.

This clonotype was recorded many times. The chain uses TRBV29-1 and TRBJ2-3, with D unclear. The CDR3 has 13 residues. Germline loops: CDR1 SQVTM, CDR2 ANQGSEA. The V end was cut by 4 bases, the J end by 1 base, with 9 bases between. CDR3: CSVGRSGTDTQYF. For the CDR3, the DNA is TGCAGCGTTGGTCGAAGCGGCACAGATACGCAGTATTTT.

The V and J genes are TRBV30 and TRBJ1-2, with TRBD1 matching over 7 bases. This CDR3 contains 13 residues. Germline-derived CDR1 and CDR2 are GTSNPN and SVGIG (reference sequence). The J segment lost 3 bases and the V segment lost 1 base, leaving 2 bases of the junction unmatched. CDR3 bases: TGTGCCTGGAGTGCTGGACAGGACTATGGCTACACCTTC. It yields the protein CAWSAGQDYGYTF.

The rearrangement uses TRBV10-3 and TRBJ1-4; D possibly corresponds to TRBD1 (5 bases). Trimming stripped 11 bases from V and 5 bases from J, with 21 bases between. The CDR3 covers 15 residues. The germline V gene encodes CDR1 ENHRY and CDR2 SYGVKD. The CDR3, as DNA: TGTGCCGCGACCTCGGGGCTGAAGAGGAATGAAAAACTGTTTTTT. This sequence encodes CAATSGLKRNEKLFF.

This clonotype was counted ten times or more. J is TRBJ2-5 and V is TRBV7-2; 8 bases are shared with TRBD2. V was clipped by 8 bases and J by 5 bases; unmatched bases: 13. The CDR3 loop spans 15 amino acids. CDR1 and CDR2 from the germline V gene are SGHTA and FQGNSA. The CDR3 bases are TGTGCCAGCGGCCGGGGACTAGGGTTTGGGGAGACCCAGTACTTC. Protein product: CASGRGLGFGETQYF.

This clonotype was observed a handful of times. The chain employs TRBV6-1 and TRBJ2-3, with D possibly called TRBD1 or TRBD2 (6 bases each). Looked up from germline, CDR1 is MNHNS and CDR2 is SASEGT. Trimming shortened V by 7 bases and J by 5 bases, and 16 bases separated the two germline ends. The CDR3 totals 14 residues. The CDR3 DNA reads TGTGCCAGCACGGGGGCGGGCTGGCAAGATACGCAGTATTTT. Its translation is CASTGAGWQDTQYF.

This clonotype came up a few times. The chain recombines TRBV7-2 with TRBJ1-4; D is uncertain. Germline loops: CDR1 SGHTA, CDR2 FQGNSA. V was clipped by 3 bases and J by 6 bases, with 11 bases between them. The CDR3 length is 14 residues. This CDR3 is CASSFSATDEKLFF. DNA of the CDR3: TGTGCCAGCAGCTTTTCGGCCACAGATGAAAAACTGTTTTTT.

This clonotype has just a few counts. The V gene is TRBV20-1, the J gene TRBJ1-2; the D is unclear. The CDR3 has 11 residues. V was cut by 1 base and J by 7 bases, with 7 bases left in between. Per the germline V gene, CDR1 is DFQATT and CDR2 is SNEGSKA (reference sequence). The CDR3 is CSARVVAGYTF. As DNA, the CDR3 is TGCAGTGCTAGAGTCGTGGCTGGCTACACCTTC.

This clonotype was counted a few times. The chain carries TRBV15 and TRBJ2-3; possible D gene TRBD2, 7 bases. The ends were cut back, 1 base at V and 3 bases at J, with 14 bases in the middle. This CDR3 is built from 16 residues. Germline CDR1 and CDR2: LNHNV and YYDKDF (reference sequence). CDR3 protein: CATSRGGGVLTDTQYF. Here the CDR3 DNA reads TGTGCCACCAGCAGAGGCGGGGGCGTATTAACAGATACGCAGTATTTT.

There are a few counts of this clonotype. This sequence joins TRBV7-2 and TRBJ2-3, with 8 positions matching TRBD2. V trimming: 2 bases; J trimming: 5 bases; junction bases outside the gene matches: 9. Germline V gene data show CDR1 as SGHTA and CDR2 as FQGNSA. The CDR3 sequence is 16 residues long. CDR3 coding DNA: TGTGCCAGCAGCTTATCGGGGGCGGGAGGAGGAGATACGCAGTATTTT. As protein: CASSLSGAGGGDTQYF.

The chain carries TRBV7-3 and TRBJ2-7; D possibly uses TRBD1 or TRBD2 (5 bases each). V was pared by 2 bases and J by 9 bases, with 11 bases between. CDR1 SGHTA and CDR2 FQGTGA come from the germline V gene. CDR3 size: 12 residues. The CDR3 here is CASSLDSGRQYF. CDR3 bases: TGTGCCAGCAGCTTAGATTCGGGACGGCAGTACTTC.

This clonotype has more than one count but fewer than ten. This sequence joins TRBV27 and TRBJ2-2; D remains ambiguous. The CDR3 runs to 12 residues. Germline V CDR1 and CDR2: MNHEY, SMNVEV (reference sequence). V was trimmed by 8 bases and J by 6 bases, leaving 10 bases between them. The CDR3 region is CASRPQPGELFF. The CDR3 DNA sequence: TGTGCCAGCCGACCCCAGCCCGGGGAGCTGTTTTTT.

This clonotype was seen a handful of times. The CDR3 here is CACQREVTDTQYF. The CDR3, as DNA: TGTGCCTGTCAACGGGAAGTTACAGATACGCAGTATTTT. V usage is TRBV30 and J usage is TRBJ2-3; a possible D gene is TRBD2 (5 bases). The CDR3 is made up of 13 amino acids. CDR1 is GTSNPN and CDR2 is SVGIG in the germline V gene (reference sequence). Between the trimmed V and J ends, which lost 6 bases and 3 bases, there was a span of 13 bases.

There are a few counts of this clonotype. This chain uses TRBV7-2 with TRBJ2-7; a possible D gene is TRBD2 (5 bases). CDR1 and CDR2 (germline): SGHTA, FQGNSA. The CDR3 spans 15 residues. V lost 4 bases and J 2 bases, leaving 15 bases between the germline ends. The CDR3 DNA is TGTGCCAGCAGCTCCCAAAGCGGAATCGCCTACGAGCAGTACTTC. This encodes CASSSQSGIAYEQYF.

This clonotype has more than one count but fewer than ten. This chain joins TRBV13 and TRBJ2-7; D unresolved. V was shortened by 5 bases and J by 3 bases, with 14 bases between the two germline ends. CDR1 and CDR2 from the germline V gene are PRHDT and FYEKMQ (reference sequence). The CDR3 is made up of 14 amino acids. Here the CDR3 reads CASSDGARYYEQYF. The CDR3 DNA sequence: TGTGCCAGCAGCGACGGAGCTAGATACTACGAGCAGTACTTC.